These 3 T cell receptor beta chains share one sample of origin, sequenced in a study of OX40 agonist ivuxolimab in advanced cancers. Libraries were made using the immunoSEQ multiplex PCR assay. Sourced from immuneACCESS, this table was stored by TCRdb with only in-frame sequences that have V and J called. A share of the clones is absent; for the studies checked, an unresolved V gene accounts for under half, and the remainder has no known explanation. The sample table holds 25,000 to 30,000 clones, of which approximately 89% were seen once. Roughly a tenth of the sample is taken by the ten largest. Sequences were derived from CD4+ or CD8+ T cells sorted from blood, sampled in a trial of the OX40 agonist ivuxolimab. The receptors here all came from an adult with an advanced solid tumor such as melanoma, head and neck, liver or kidney cancer.

The gene calls are TRBV27 and TRBJ1-4; tentative D call: TRBD1 (5 bases). V lost 3 bases and J lost 14, with 19 bases in between. The CDR3 totals 14 residues. Germline V lookup: CDR1 MNHEY, CDR2 SMNVEV (reference sequence). The CDR3 nucleotides read TGTGCCAGCAGTTTCGCTGCGGGGCCGGACAAGCTGTTTTTT. This encodes CASSFAAGPDKLFF.

The chain combines TRBV4-1 with TRBJ2-7, with a weak D call TRBD1 (6 bases). CDR1 and CDR2 from the germline V gene are MGHRA and YSYEKL. This CDR3 comprises 13 residues. Trimming removed 3 bases from V and 3 bases from J, with 9 bases in between. Here the CDR3 reads CASSHETGYEQYF. The CDR3 DNA sequence: TGCGCCAGCAGCCATGAGACAGGCTACGAGCAGTACTTC.

The rearrangement uses TRBV7-2 and TRBJ2-7; tentatively, D is TRBD1 (6 bases). The CDR3 runs to 14 residues. Deletions cut 5 bases from V and 3 bases from J, with 14 bases between. Germline V gene lookup returns CDR1 SGHTA and CDR2 FQGNSA. CDR3 region: CASSDRDTNYEQYF. The CDR3 bases are TGTGCCAGCAGCGACCGGGACACGAACTACGAGCAGTACTTC.